The clone carrying this TCR beta chain is labeled as medium-sized. This CDR3 has 14 residues. Germline assignment: CDR1 MNHEY and CDR2 SMNVEV (reference sequence). The V end was cut by 3 bases, the J end by 8 bases, with 14 bases between. With listed TCR primers and previously described methods, bulk TCR libraries were prepared. Each CDR3 protein is one row after TCRdb ran MiXCR on the PCR reads. The table shows approximately 9,400 distinct CDR3 sequences, with about a fifth occurring only once. The data originate from a study of molecular identifiers for immune sequencing clone quantification. The gene calls are TRBV27 and TRBJ1-5; no firm D call. The sequenced material came from naive CD8+ T cells from blood, with Jurkat cell RNA spiked in. Subset given: FACS-sorted CD8+CD4-CCR7+CD45RA+ naive T cells. The sequence came from a human donor in good health. Some libraries in this study had Jurkat cell RNA spiked in. As DNA, the CDR3 is TGTGCCAGCAGTTTGAACAAAGGAGCAAAGCCCCAGCATTTT. Translation: CASSLNKGAKPQHF.